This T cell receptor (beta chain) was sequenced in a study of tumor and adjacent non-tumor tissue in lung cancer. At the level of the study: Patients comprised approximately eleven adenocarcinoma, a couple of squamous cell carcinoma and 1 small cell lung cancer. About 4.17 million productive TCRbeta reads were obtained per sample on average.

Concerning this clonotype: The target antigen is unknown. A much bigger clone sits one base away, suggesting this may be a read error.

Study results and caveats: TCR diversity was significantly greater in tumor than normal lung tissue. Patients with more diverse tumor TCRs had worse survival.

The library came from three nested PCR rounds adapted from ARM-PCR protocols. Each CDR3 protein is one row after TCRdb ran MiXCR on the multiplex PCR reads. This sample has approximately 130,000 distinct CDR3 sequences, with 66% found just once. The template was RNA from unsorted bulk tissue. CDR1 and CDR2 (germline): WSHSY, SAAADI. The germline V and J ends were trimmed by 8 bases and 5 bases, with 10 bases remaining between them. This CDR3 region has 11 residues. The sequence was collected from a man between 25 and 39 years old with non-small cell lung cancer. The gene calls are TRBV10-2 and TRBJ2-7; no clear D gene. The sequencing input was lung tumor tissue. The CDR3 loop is CASCYSDEQYF. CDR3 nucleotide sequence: TGCGCCAGCTGCTACTCGGACGAGCAGTACTTC.